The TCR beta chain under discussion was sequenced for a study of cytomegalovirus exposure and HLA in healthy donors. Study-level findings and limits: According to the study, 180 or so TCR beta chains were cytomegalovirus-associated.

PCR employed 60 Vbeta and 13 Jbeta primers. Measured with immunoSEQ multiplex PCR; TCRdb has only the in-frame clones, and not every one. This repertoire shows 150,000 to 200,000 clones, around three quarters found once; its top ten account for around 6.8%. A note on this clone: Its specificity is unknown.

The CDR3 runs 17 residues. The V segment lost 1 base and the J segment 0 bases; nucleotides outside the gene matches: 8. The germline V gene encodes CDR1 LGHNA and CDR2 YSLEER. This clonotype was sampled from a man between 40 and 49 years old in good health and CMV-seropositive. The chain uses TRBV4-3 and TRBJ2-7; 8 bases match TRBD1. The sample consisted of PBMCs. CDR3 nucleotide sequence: TGCGCCAGCAGCCAAGCCCTGCCAGGGGGCGCCTCCTACGAGCAGTACTTC. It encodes CASSQALPGGASYEQYF.